The rows below give T cell receptor beta chains drawn from one sample of a study of vaccination and CD4 T cells after COVID-19. These receptors' antigens are unknown. TCRdb reprocessed the PCR reads via MiXCR and lists one record per CDR3 protein. The sample yields 6,000 to 7,500 distinct CDR3 sequences, 18% seen once. Sequenced input: CD4+ T cells from blood, cultured in vitro. Source of these receptors: a human donor who had recovered from COVID-19. Both conserved end residues are trimmed from each CDR3. The order of the fields is V gene, CDR3 protein.

v_gene: TRBV14
CDR3aa: ASSHLEGSGSTVDTQY

v_gene: TRBV19
CDR3aa: ASHSIPFDRAEAF

v_gene: TRBV6-1
CDR3aa: ASSEESVAYNEQF

v_gene: TRBV9
CDR3aa: ASSVEGATDQPQH

v_gene: TRBV7-8
CDR3aa: ASSLAKLRTGSHEQY

v_gene: TRBV5-1
CDR3aa: ASSLVGQGGTGELF

v_gene: TRBV20-1
CDR3aa: SASGGWSGGGRAYEQY

v_gene: TRBV7-2
CDR3aa: ASSPSNQPQH

v_gene: TRBV24-1
CDR3aa: ATSDAARIKGKNIQY

v_gene: TRBV12-3/TRBV12-4
CDR3aa: ASSPVGRLNQPQH

v_gene: TRBV11-3
CDR3aa: ASSSGWVNNSPLH

v_gene: TRBV11-2
CDR3aa: ASSSLALAASEGQY

v_gene: TRBV20-1
CDR3aa: SARRFSGLGAGELF

v_gene: TRBV20-1
CDR3aa: SAREGDRANTEAF

v_gene: TRBV20-1
CDR3aa: SARLGGNTGELF

v_gene: TRBV7-2
CDR3aa: ASTLVGAAYSEQF

v_gene: TRBV28
CDR3aa: AGGQGFTEAF

v_gene: TRBV7-2
CDR3aa: ASSQEVPGQGDFGYGYT

v_gene: TRBV19
CDR3aa: ASRRTSGWSTDTQY

v_gene: TRBV25-1
CDR3aa: ASSEFGGLGST

v_gene: TRBV20-1
CDR3aa: SARGVSNQPQH

v_gene: TRBV5-1
CDR3aa: ASSLEGGQGYEQY

v_gene: TRBV19
CDR3aa: ASSIVRTGSGNTIY

v_gene: TRBV7-2
CDR3aa: ASSFYGEIYEQY

v_gene: TRBV3-1
CDR3aa: ASSPRASYGYT

v_gene: TRBV6-5
CDR3aa: ASSYGRRTGTEKLF

v_gene: TRBV18
CDR3aa: ASSRSGGEQY

v_gene: TRBV5-1
CDR3aa: ASSPIELGRTGELF

v_gene: TRBV30
CDR3aa: AWSLEKTQY

v_gene: TRBV19
CDR3aa: ASSIRTGPNYGYT

v_gene: TRBV12-3/TRBV12-4
CDR3aa: ASSFKPGTSAPDTQY

v_gene: TRBV2
CDR3aa: ASRGDRSNQPQH

v_gene: TRBV30
CDR3aa: AWSVRRSGASTDTQY

v_gene: TRBV20-1
CDR3aa: SAREQTGINSYEQY

v_gene: TRBV7-2
CDR3aa: ASSLDLWTANGYT

v_gene: TRBV20-1
CDR3aa: SARPTGTFGQPQH

v_gene: TRBV12-3/TRBV12-4
CDR3aa: ASSLGAGIYGYT

v_gene: TRBV5-1
CDR3aa: ASSVTGDGELF

v_gene: TRBV20-1
CDR3aa: SALVHEQF

v_gene: TRBV20-1
CDR3aa: SAPPQGWAKNIQY

v_gene: TRBV24-1
CDR3aa: ATSDGDTGDTQY

v_gene: TRBV10-3
CDR3aa: ATLSNLITGGPPYGYT

v_gene: TRBV6-1
CDR3aa: ASKSNRNTEAF

v_gene: TRBV4-2
CDR3aa: ASSQDISGSYEQY

v_gene: TRBV7-2
CDR3aa: ASSLLGGLQETQY

v_gene: TRBV18
CDR3aa: ASSPTGWTGNTIY

v_gene: TRBV29-1
CDR3aa: SDGTGANTEAF

v_gene: TRBV28
CDR3aa: ASSAGGTSGSLGEQF

v_gene: TRBV27
CDR3aa: ASSTGGGGLSYNEQF

v_gene: TRBV27
CDR3aa: ASSLGTGYLRDAREAQY

v_gene: TRBV30
CDR3aa: AWSIGRELF

v_gene: TRBV19
CDR3aa: ASSIWTGGNTGELF